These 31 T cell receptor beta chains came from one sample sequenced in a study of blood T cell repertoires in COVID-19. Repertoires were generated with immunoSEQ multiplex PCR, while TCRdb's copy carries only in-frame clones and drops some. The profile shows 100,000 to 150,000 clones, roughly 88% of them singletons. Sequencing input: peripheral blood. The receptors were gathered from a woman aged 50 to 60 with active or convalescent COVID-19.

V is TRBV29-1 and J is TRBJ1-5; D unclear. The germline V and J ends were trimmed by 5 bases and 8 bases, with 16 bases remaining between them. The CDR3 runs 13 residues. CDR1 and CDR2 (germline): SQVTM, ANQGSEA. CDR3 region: CSVSFARDEPQHF. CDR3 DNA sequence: TGCAGCGTTTCGTTCGCACGAGATGAGCCCCAGCATTTT.

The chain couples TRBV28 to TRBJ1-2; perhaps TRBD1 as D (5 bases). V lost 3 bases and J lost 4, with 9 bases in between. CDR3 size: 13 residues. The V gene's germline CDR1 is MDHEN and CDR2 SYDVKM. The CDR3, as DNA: TGTGCCAGCAGTTTTGCAGGGCTCTATGGCTACACCTTC. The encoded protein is CASSFAGLYGYTF.

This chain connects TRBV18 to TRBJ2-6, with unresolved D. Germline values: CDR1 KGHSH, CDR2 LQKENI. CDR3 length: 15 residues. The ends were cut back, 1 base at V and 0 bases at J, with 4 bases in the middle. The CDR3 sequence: CASSPLFSGANVLTF. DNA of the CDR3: TGTGCCAGCTCACCACTCTTCTCTGGGGCCAACGTCCTGACTTTC.

CDR3: CASSPLAGGPWGETQYF. CDR3 DNA: TGTGCCAGCAGCCCACTAGCGGGAGGGCCGTGGGGAGAGACCCAGTACTTC. The J gene is TRBJ2-5, the V gene TRBV7-6; 13 nucleotides line up with TRBD2. Trimming at V came to 5 bases and at J to 4 bases, leaving 10 bases not matched to a gene. From germline, CDR1 is SGHVS and CDR2 FNYEAQ. CDR3 size: 17 residues.

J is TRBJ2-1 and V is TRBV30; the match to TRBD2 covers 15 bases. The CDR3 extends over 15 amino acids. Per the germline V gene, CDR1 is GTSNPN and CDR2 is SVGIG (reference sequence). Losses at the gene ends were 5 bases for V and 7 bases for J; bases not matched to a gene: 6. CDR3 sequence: CAWVLGLAGGNEQFF. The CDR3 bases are TGTGCCTGGGTCCTGGGACTAGCGGGAGGTAATGAGCAGTTCTTC.

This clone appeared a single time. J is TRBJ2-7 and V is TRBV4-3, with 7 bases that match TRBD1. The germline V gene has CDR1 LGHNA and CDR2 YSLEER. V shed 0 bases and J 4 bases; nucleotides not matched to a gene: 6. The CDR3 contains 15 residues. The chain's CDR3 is CASSQDPGGSYEQYF. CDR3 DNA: TGCGCCAGCAGCCAAGACCCAGGGGGATCATACGAGCAGTACTTC.

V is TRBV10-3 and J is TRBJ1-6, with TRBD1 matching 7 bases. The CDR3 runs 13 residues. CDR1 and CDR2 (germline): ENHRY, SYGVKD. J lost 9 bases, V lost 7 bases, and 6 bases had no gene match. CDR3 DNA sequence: TGTGCCATCAAGGGACAGTCCGGTTCACCCCTCCACTTT. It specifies CAIKGQSGSPLHF.

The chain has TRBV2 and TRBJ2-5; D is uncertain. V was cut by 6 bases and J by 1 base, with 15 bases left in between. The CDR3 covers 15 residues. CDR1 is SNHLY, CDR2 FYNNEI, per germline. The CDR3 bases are TGTGCCAGCAGATGGCCAGATTCGTCCCAAGAGACCCAGTACTTC. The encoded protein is CASRWPDSSQETQYF.

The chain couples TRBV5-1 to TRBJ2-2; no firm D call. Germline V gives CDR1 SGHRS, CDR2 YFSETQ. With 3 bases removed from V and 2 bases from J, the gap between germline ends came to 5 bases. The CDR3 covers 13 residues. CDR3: CASSSSNTGELFF. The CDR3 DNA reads TGCGCCAGCAGCTCATCCAACACCGGGGAGCTGTTTTTT.

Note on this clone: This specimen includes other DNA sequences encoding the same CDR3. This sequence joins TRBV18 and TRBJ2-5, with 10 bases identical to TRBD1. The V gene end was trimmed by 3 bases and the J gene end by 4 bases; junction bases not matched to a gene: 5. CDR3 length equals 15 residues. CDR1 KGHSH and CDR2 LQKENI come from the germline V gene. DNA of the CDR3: TGTGCCAGCTCACCCCGACAGGGGGCAGGAGAGACCCAGTACTTC. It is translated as CASSPRQGAGETQYF. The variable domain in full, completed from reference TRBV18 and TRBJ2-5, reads NAGVMQNPRHLVRRRGQEARLRCSPMKGHSHVYWYRQLPEEGLKFMVYLQKENIIDESGMPKERFSAEFPKEGPSILRIQQVVRGDSAAYFCASSPRQGAGETQYFGPGTRLLVL.

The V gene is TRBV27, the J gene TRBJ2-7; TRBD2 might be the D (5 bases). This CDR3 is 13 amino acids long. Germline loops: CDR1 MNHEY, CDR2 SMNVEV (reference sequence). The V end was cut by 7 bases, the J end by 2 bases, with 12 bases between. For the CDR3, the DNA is TGTGCCAGCATGAGGGAGTACCCCTACGAGCAGTACTTC. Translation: CASMREYPYEQYF.

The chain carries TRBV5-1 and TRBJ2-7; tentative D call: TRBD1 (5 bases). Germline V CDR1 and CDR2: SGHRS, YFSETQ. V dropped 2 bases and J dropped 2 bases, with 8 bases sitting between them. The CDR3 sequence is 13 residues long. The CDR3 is CASSFAGTYEQYF. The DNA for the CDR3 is TGCGCCAGCAGCTTCGCAGGGACCTACGAGCAGTACTTC.

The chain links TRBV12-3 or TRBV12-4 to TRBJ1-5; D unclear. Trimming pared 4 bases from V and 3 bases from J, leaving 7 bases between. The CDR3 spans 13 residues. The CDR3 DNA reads TGTGCCAGCAGTTCGAGTCTCAATCAGCCCCAGCATTTT. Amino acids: CASSSSLNQPQHF.

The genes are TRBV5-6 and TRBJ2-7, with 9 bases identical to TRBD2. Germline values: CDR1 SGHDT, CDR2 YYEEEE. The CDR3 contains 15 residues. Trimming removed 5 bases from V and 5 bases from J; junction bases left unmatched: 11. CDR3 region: CASRRRAGGSDEQYF. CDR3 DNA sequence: TGTGCCAGCAGGCGGCGGGCGGGAGGGTCCGACGAGCAGTACTTC.

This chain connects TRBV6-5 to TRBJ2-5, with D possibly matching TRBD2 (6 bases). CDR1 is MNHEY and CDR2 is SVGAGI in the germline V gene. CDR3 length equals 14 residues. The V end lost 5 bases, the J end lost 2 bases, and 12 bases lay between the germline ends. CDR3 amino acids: CASSRGTGQETQYF. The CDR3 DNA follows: TGTGCCAGCAGTCGGGGGACGGGGCAAGAGACCCAGTACTTC.

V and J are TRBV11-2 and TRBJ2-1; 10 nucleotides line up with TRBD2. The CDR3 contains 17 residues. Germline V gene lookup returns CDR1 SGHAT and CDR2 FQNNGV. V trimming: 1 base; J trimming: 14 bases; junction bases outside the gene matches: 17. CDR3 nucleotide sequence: TGTGCCAGCAGCTTAGGAGTAGAAGCGGGAGGGCTAGACTACAAGTTCTTC. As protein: CASSLGVEAGGLDYKFF.

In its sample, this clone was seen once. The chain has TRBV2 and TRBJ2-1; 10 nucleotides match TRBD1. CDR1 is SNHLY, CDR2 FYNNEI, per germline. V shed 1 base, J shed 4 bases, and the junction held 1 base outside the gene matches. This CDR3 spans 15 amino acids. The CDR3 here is CASSEGQGAYNEQFF. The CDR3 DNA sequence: TGTGCCAGCAGTGAAGGACAGGGGGCGTACAATGAGCAGTTCTTC.

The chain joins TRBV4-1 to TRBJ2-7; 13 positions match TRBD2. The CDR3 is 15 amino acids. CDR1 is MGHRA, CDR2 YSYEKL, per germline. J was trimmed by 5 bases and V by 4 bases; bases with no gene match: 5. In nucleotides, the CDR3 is TGCGCCAGCAGCCGGGCCGGACTAGCGGGAGACGAGCAGTACTTC. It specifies CASSRAGLAGDEQYF.

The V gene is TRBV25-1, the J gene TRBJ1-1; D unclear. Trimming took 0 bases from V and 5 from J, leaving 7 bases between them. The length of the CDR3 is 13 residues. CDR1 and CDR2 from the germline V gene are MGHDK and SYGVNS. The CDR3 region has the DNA TGTGCCAGCAGTGAATATGGGGAGACTGAAGCTTTCTTT. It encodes CASSEYGETEAFF.

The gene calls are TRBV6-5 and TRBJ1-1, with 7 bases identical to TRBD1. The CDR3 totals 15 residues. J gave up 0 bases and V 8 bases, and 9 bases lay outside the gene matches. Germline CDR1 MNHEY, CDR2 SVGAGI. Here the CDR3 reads CASSLTGAMNTEAFF. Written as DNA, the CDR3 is TGTGCCAGCTCTCTTACAGGGGCTATGAACACTGAAGCTTTCTTT.

In DNA form, the CDR3 reads TGCGCCAGCAGCGGAGGACAGGGAACTGGAAACACCATATATTTT. The encoded protein is CASSGGQGTGNTIYF. The chain joins TRBV5-1 to TRBJ1-3; TRBD1 aligns across 8 bases. CDR3 length: 15 residues. V lost 4 bases and J lost 2; bases outside the gene matches: 5. Per germline, CDR1 SGHRS and CDR2 YFSETQ.

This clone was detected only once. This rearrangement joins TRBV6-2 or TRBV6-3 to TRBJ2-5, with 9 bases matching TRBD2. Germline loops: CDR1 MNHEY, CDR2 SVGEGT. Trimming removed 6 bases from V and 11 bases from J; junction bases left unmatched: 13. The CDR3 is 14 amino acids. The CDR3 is CASSPRAGGLHQYF. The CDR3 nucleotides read TGTGCCAGCAGCCCCAGAGCGGGAGGCCTGCATCAGTACTTC.

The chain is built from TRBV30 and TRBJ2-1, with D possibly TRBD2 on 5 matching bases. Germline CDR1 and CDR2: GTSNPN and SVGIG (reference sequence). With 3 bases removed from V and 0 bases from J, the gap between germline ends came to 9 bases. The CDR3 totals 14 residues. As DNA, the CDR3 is TGTGCCTGGAGGAGGGTGCCCTCCTACAATGAGCAGTTCTTC. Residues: CAWRRVPSYNEQFF.

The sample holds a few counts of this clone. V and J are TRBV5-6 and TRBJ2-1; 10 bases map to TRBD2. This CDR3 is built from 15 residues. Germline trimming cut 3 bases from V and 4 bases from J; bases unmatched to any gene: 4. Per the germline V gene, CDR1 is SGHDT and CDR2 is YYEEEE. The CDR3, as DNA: TGTGCCAGCAGCTCCGGGACTAGCGCATACAATGAGCAGTTCTTC. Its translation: CASSSGTSAYNEQFF.

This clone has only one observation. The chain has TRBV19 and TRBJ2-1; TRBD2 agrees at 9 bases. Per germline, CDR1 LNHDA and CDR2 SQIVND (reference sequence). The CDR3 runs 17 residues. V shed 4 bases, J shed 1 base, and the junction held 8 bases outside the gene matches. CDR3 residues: CASSKLAGAVSYNEQFF. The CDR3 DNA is TGTGCCAGTAGTAAGTTAGCGGGAGCTGTTTCCTACAATGAGCAGTTCTTC. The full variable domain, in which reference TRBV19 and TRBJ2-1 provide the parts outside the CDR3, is DGGITQSPKYLFRKEGQNVTLSCEQNLNHDAMYWYRQDPGQGLRLIYYSQIVNDFQKGDIAEGYSVSREKKESFPLTVTSAQKNPTAFYLCASSKLAGAVSYNEQFFGPGTRLTVL.

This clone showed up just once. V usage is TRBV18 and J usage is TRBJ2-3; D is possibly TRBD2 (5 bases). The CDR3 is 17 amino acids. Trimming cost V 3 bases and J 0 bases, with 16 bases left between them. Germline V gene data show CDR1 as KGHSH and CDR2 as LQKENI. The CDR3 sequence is CASSPVFRTLSTDTQYF. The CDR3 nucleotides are TGTGCCAGCTCACCCGTTTTTAGGACTTTGAGCACAGATACGCAGTATTTT.

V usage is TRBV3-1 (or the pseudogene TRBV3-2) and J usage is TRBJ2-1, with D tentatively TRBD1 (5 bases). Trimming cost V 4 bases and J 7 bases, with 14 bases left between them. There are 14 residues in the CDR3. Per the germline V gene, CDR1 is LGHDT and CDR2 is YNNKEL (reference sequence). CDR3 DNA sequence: TGTGCCAGCAGCCCCCGGGTCAAGGGGAATGAGCAGTTCTTC. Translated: CASSPRVKGNEQFF.

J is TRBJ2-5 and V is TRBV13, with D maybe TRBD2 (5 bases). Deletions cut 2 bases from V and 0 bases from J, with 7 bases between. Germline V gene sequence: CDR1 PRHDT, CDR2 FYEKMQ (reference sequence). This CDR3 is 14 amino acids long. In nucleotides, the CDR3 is TGTGCCAGCAGCTTACGGGGTTACCAAGAGACCCAGTACTTC. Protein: CASSLRGYQETQYF.

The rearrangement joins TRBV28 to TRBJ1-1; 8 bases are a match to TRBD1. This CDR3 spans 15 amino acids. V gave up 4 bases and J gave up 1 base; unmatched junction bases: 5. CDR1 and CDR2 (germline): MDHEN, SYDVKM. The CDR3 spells CASSSTGQGNTEAFF. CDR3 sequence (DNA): TGTGCCAGCAGTTCAACCGGACAGGGGAACACTGAAGCTTTCTTT.

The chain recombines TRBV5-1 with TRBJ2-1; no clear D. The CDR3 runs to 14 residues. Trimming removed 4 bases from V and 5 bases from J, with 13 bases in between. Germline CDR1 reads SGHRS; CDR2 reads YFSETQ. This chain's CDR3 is CASSPTFRNNEQFF. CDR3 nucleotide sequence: TGCGCCAGCAGCCCGACTTTCCGGAACAATGAGCAGTTCTTC.

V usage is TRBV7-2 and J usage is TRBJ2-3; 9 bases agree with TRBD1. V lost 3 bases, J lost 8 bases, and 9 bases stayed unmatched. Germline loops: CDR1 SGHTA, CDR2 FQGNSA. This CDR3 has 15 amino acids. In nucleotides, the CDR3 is TGTGCCAGCAGCTTTACAGGACAGGGGAGTGGTACGCAGTATTTT. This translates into CASSFTGQGSGTQYF.